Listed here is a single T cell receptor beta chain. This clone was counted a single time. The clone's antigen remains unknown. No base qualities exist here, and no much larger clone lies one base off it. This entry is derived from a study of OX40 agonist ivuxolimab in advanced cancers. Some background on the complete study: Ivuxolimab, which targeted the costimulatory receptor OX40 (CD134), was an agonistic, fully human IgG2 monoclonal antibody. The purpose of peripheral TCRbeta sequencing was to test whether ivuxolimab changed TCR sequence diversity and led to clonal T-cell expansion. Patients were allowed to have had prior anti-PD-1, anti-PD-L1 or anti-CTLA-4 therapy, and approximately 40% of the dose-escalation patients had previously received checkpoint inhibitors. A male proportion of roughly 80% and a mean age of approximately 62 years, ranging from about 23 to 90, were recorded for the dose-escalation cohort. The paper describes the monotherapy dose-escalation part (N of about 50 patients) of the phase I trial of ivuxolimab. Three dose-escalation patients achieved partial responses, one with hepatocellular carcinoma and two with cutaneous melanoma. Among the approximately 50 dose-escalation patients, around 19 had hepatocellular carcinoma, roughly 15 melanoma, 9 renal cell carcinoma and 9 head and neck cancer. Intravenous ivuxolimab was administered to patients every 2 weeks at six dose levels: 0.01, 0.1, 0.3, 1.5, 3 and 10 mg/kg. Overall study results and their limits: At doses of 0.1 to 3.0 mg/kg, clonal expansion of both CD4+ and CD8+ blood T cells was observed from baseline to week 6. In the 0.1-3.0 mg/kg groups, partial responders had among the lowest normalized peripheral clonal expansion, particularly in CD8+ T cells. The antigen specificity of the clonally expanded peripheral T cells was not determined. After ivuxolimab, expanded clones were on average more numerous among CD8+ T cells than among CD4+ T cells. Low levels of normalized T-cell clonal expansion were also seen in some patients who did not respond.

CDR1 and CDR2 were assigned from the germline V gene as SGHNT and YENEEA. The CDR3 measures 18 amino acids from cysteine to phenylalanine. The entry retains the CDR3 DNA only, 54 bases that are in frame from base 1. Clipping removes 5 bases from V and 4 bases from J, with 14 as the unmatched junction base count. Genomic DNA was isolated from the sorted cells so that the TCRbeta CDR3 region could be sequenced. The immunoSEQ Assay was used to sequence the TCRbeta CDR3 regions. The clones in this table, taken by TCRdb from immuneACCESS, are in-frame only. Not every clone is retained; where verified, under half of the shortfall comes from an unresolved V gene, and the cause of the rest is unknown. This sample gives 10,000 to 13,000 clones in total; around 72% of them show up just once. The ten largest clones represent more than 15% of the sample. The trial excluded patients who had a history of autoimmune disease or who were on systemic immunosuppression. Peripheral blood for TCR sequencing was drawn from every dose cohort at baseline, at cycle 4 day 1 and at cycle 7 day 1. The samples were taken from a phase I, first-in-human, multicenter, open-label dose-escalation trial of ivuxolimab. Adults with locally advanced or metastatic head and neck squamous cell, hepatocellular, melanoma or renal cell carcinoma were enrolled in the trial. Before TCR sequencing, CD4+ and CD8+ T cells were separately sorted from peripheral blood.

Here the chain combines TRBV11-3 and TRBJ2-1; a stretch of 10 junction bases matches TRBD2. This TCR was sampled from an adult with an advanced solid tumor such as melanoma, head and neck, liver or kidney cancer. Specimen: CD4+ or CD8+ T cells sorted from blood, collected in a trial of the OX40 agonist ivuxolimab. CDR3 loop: CASSPLRGTSDYYNEQFF. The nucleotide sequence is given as TGTGCCAGCAGCCCGCTGCGGGGGACTAGCGATTATTACAATGAGCAGTTCTTC.